Sequencing of this TCR beta chain was carried out in a study of blood T cell repertoires in COVID-19. At the level of the study: Researchers got acute and convalescent COVID-19 samples from the United States, Italy and Spain. In each case, the material was cDNA or gDNA derived from T cells, B-cell-depleted T cells, or PBMCs.

As processed by the authors: Scientists estimated how many nucleated cells there were by amplifying reference gene primers. Here immunoSEQ multiplex PCR was the method, and the copy in TCRdb shows in-frame clones only, minus some. That table gives V, J and clone size, and the DNA gave D and trimming. The sample lists 16,000 or so clones, about nine tenths seen once, with about 9.4% in the top ten. This TCR derives from a man older than 75 with acute or convalescent COVID-19. The source material was peripheral blood.

The CDR3, as DNA: TGTGCCAGCAGCTCAATGAACACCGGGGAGCTGTTTTTT. It translates to CASSSMNTGELFF. The chain combines TRBV5-4 with TRBJ2-2; D is unresolved. Per the germline V gene, CDR1 is SGHNT and CDR2 is YYREEE (reference sequence). V dropped 3 bases and J dropped 1 base, with 4 bases sitting between them. The CDR3 consists of 13 residues.